This T cell receptor beta chain emerged from a study of T cells of healthy individuals. Looked up from germline, CDR1 is SGHAT and CDR2 is FQNNGV. This CDR3 comprises 16 residues. Trimming cost V 3 bases and J 0 bases, with 15 bases left between them. This clonotype was seen at least ten times. Using its own MiXCR run on the 5' RACE reads, TCRdb lists one record per CDR3 protein. Among about 40,000 distinct CDR3 sequences listed, 3.5% to 5.5% were seen once. This clonotype originated in a human donor in good health. The rearrangement joins TRBV11-2 to TRBJ2-7, with D perhaps given as TRBD1 or TRBD2 (6 bases each). CDR3 protein: CASSFGGGGTSYEQYF. For the CDR3, the DNA is TGTGCCAGCAGCTTTGGTGGGGGCGGGACCTCCTACGAGCAGTACTTC.